This T cell receptor beta chain was recorded in a study of T cells after yellow fever vaccination. The CDR3 extends over 13 amino acids. Trimming at V came to 7 bases and at J to 5 bases, leaving 6 bases not matched to a gene. Germline V gene lookup returns CDR1 SGHAT and CDR2 FQNNGV. General study points: Contaminating bulk clonotypes could be abundant in FACS-sorted repertoires. Most clones from primary vaccination were detected again post-booster (about 95% CD4, 70% to 90% CD8).

This clonotype was detected only a few times. Antigen specificity is unknown. TCRdb fed the 5' RACE reads into MiXCR, producing one record per CDR3 protein. The table includes fewer than 450,000 distinct CDR3 sequences, approximately 10% detected once. This chain connects TRBV11-2 to TRBJ2-7; TRBD1 aligns across 9 bases. This material consisted of PBMCs, taken on the day of the first yellow fever vaccination. The sequence derives from a man between 18 and 29 years old who received the YFV17D yellow fever vaccine. CDR3 sequence: CASKFWTGDEQYV. The DNA of the CDR3 is TGTGCCAGCAAATTCTGGACAGGGGACGAGCAGTACGTC.